This is a list of T cell receptor beta chains from one sample in a study of blood T cell repertoires in COVID-19. Data came from immunoSEQ multiplex PCR; TCRdb stores just in-frame clones and leaves some out. The data show hundreds of thousands of clones, with roughly 89% seen just once and about 1% held by the top ten. The sample was peripheral blood. These receptors came from a man younger than 35 with COVID-19, enrolled during active disease. The CDR3 runs from the conserved cysteine through the conserved F or W. The order of the fields is CDR3 protein, CDR3 DNA, clone size, CDR3 length, J gene, D gene, V gene. A D gene is named only where the DNA matches it firmly. Only part of the rows carry a size: once, few, many, or a class if the clone is expanded.

cdr3_aa: CAWSVNSYNEQFF
cdr3_nt: TGTGCCTGGAGTGTAAACAGCTACAATGAGCAGTTCTTC
clone_size: -
cdr3_length: 13
j_call: TRBJ2-1
d_call: -
v_call: TRBV30

cdr3_aa: CASSLLGERQETQYF
cdr3_nt: TGTGCCAGCAGTTTACTCGGGGAAAGGCAAGAGACCCAGTACTTC
clone_size: once
cdr3_length: 15
j_call: TRBJ2-5
d_call: -
v_call: TRBV27

cdr3_aa: CASSLETGSRNQPQHF
cdr3_nt: TGTGCCAGCAGCTTAGAAACAGGGTCGCGCAATCAGCCCCAGCATTTT
clone_size: -
cdr3_length: 16
j_call: TRBJ1-5
d_call: -
v_call: TRBV7-2

cdr3_aa: CASSQGGGPRETQYF
cdr3_nt: TGCGCCAGCAGCCAAGGCGGGGGGCCCCGGGAGACCCAGTACTTC
clone_size: -
cdr3_length: 15
j_call: TRBJ2-5
d_call: TRBD2
v_call: TRBV4-1

cdr3_aa: CASSIAGGRNEQYF
cdr3_nt: TGTGCCAGTAGTATTGCGGGAGGGCGAAACGAGCAGTACTTC
clone_size: -
cdr3_length: 14
j_call: TRBJ2-7
d_call: TRBD2
v_call: TRBV19

cdr3_aa: CASSLGAGNTIYF
cdr3_nt: TGTGCCAGCAGTTTAGGAGCTGGAAACACCATATATTTT
clone_size: -
cdr3_length: 13
j_call: TRBJ1-3
d_call: -
v_call: TRBV27

cdr3_aa: CASSRSGYGELFF
cdr3_nt: TGTGCCAGCAGTCGGTCGGGGTACGGGGAGCTGTTTTTT
clone_size: -
cdr3_length: 13
j_call: TRBJ2-2
d_call: -
v_call: TRBV25-1

cdr3_aa: CASSLVGGGTDTQYF
cdr3_nt: TGTGCCAGCAGCTTAGTTGGGGGCGGGACAGATACGCAGTATTTT
clone_size: -
cdr3_length: 15
j_call: TRBJ2-3
d_call: -
v_call: TRBV11-3

cdr3_aa: CASSPGGDNYGYTF
cdr3_nt: TGTGCCAGCTCACCGGGGGGAGATAATTATGGCTACACCTTC
clone_size: -
cdr3_length: 14
j_call: TRBJ1-2
d_call: -
v_call: TRBV18

cdr3_aa: CASSIDRGNTEAFF
cdr3_nt: TGTGCCAGTAGTATAGATCGGGGGAACACTGAAGCTTTCTTT
clone_size: -
cdr3_length: 14
j_call: TRBJ1-1
d_call: -
v_call: TRBV19

cdr3_aa: CASSLAQGAVAFF
cdr3_nt: TGTGCCAGCAGTTTAGCTCAGGGGGCTGTAGCTTTCTTT
clone_size: -
cdr3_length: 13
j_call: TRBJ1-1
d_call: TRBD1
v_call: TRBV12-3/TRBV12-4

cdr3_aa: CASSVSDSSYGYTF
cdr3_nt: TGTGCCAGTAGTGTCTCGGACAGCTCGTATGGCTACACCTTC
clone_size: -
cdr3_length: 14
j_call: TRBJ1-2
d_call: -
v_call: TRBV19

cdr3_aa: CASRDSYTDTQYF
cdr3_nt: TGTGCCTCTAGGGACAGTTACACAGATACGCAGTATTTT
clone_size: -
cdr3_length: 13
j_call: TRBJ2-3
d_call: TRBD1
v_call: TRBV15

cdr3_aa: CASSQAALADTQYF
cdr3_nt: TGTGCCAGCAGCCAAGCCGCGTTAGCAGATACGCAGTATTTT
clone_size: -
cdr3_length: 14
j_call: TRBJ2-3
d_call: -
v_call: TRBV3-1/TRBV3-2

cdr3_aa: CASRRSGRDTGELFF
cdr3_nt: TGTGCCAGCAGACGCAGCGGGAGGGACACCGGGGAGCTGTTTTTT
clone_size: -
cdr3_length: 15
j_call: TRBJ2-2
d_call: TRBD2
v_call: TRBV6-5